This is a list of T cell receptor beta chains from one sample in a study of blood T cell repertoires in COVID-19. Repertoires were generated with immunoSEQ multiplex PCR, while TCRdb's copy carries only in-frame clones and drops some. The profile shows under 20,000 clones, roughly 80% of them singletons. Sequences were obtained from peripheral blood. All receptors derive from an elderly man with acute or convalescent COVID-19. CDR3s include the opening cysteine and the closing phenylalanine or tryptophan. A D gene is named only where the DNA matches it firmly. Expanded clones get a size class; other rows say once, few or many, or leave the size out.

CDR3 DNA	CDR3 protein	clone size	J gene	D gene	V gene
TGCAGCGTTGACTGGGCCGGAAGCTCTGGAAACACCATATATTTT	CSVDWAGSSGNTIYF	.	TRBJ1-3	.	TRBV29-1
TGTGCCAGCAGTTTTATGAGGGCTAACTATGGCTACACCTTC	CASSFMRANYGYTF	few	TRBJ1-2	.	TRBV28
TGCGCCAGCAGCCAAGCGGGGACTAGCGGGGGGTCCATAACCAAAAACATTCAGTACTTC	CASSQAGTSGGSITKNIQYF	.	TRBJ2-4	TRBD2	TRBV4-1
TGTGCCAGCAGCGCCATGGCAGGGATTGGAAACACCATATATTTT	CASSAMAGIGNTIYF	.	TRBJ1-3	.	TRBV9
TGTGCCAGCAGCCAGACAGCTAACTATGGCTACACCTTC	CASSQTANYGYTF	.	TRBJ1-2	.	TRBV6-5
TGTGCCAGCAGTTACAACAGGGCGGCTTTCTTT	CASSYNRAAFF	.	TRBJ1-1	.	TRBV6-5
TGTGCCAGCAGCCCCCTGGGACAGGGACCGAACACTGAAGCTTTCTTT	CASSPLGQGPNTEAFF	.	TRBJ1-1	TRBD1	TRBV7-9
TGTGCCAGTAGTATATTGGCGGGGGGGACCGGGGAGCTGTTTTTT	CASSILAGGTGELFF	.	TRBJ2-2	TRBD2	TRBV19
TGTGCCAGCAACCCCGACAGCCAGTTCTCTGGAAACACCATATATTTT	CASNPDSQFSGNTIYF	.	TRBJ1-3	.	TRBV2
TGTGCCAGCAGCCAAGGTGCAGGGGTATCCTATGGCTACACCTTC	CASSQGAGVSYGYTF	few	TRBJ1-2	.	TRBV3-1/TRBV3-2
TGCGCCAGCAGCTTCACAGGGGGCCGTGGCTACACCTTC	CASSFTGGRGYTF	once	TRBJ1-2	TRBD1	TRBV5-1
TGTGCCAGTAGTATTGGGCCTAGGACAGCCCTCTTCACTCGGTCCCATGGCTACACCTTC	CASSIGPRTALFTRSHGYTF	.	TRBJ1-2	.	TRBV19
TGTGCCAGCAGTTACTCTATCGCTGGGACAGGCTTGAACACTGAAGCTTTCTTT	CASSYSIAGTGLNTEAFF	.	TRBJ1-1	TRBD1	TRBV6-2/TRBV6-3
TGTGCCAGTAGCCCGGGACAGGGAGACAGGATTAACTATGGCTACACCTTC	CASSPGQGDRINYGYTF	.	TRBJ1-2	TRBD1	TRBV19
TGTGCCAGCAACGGACAGGGGGCCAGGCAGCCCCAGCATTTT	CASNGQGARQPQHF	.	TRBJ1-5	TRBD1	TRBV6-6
TGCGCCAGCAGCTTGGCAAGGATTAGGGGACAGGCGAAAAGCCCCAATGAGCAGTTCTTC	CASSLARIRGQAKSPNEQFF	.	TRBJ2-1	TRBD1	TRBV5-1